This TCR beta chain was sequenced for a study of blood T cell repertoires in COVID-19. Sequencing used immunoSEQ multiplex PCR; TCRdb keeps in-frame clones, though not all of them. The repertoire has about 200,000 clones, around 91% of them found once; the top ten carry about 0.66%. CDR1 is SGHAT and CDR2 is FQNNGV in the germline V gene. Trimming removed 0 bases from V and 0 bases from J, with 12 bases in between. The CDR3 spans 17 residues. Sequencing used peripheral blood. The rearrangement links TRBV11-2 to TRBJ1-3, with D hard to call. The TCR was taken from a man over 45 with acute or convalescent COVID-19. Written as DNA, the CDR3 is TGTGCCAGCAGCTTAGACTCTGGGCTCCTCTCTGGAAACACCATATATTTT. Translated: CASSLDSGLLSGNTIYF. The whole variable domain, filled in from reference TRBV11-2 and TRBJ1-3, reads EAGVAQSPRYKIIEKRQSVAFWCNPISGHATLYWYQQILGQGPKLLIQFQNNGVVDDSQLPKDRFSAERLKGVDSTLKIQPAKLEDSAVYLCASSLDSGLLSGNTIYFGEGSWLTVV.